This T cell receptor (beta chain) was found in a study of human T cells and chemical hapten exposure. General study results and limits: Sensitization with DPC brought no change to TCRs above 1 in 1000 in frequency.

As to this clonotype: Its cognate antigen is unknown.

TCRdb re-called the RACE reads through MiXCR, storing one row per CDR3 protein. Among approximately 110,000 distinct CDR3 sequences listed, around 10% were seen once. The CDR3 contains 11 residues. Germline loops: CDR1 SQVTM, CDR2 ANQGSEA. V was trimmed by 4 bases and J by 4 bases, leaving 6 bases between them. The time point: patch test 1, 2 weeks after DPC sensitization. As to treatment: therapeutic diphenylcyclopropenone sensitization with weekly scalp DPC. The study extracted total RNA from unfractionated whole blood. This TCR was sampled from a woman in her thirties or forties with alopecia areata. Some clones in this sample may be carry-over from other donors' samples. Here the sequenced sample was whole blood, taken in connection with sensitization to the hapten diphenylcyclopropenone (DPC). The gene calls are TRBV29-1 and TRBJ2-3; D unresolved. Here the CDR3 reads CSVALADTQYF. The CDR3 DNA sequence: TGCAGCGTTGCCTTGGCAGATACGCAGTATTTT.